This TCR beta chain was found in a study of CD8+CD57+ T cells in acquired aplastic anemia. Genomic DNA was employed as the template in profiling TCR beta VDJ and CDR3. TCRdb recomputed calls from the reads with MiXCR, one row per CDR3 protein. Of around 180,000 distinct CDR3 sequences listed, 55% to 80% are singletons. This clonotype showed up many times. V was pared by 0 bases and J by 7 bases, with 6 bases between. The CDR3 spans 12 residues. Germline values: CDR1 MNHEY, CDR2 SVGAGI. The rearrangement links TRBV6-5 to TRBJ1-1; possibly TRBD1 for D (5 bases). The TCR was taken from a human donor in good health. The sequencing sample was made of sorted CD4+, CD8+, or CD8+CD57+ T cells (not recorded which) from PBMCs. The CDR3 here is CASSYSGLEAFF. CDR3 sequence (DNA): TGTGCCAGCAGTTACTCGGGGCTTGAAGCTTTCTTT.